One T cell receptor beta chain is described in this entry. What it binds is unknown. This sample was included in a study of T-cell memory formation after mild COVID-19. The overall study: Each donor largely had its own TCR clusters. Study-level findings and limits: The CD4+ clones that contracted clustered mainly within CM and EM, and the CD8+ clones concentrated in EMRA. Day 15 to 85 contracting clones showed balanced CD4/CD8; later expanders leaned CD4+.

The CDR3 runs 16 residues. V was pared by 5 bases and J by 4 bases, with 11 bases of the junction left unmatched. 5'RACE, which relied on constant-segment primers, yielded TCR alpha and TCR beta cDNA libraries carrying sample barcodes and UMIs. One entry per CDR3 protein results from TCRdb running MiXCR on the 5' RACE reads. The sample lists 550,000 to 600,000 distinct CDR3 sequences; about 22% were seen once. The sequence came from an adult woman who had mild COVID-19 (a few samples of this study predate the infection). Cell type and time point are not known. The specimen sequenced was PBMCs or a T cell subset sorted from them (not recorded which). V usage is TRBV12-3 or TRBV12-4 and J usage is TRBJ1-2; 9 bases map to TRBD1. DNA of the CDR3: TGTGCCAGCAGTAACTCTTTGGACAGGGGTTTCTATGGCTACACCTTC. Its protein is CASSNSLDRGFYGYTF.